These 10 T cell receptor beta chains were all obtained from the same sample, sequenced in a study of chemoradiotherapy in HPV16-positive cancers. The table came from immunoSEQ multiplex PCR; TCRdb's copy has only in-frame clones and leaves some out. The table lists 3,000 to 4,000 clones, about 92% of them singletons, with roughly 4.2% in the top ten. The sequencing here drew on tumor tissue, taken from a patient who underwent chemoradiotherapy. All receptors derive from a human donor with HPV-associated anogenital cancer.

The chain links TRBV11-2 to TRBJ2-1, with no clear D. Germline V gene data show CDR1 as SGHAT and CDR2 as FQNNGV. V was trimmed by 4 bases and J by 9 bases, leaving 7 bases between them. This CDR3 has 11 amino acids. This CDR3 reads CASSSQLEQFF. In DNA, the CDR3 is TGTGCCAGCAGCTCCCAGCTTGAGCAGTTCTTC.

J is TRBJ2-5 and V is TRBV5-1; D not resolved. V gave up 2 bases and J gave up 1 base, with 0 bases separating them. Germline loops: CDR1 SGHRS, CDR2 YFSETQ. This CDR3 contains 11 residues. The CDR3, as DNA: TGCGCCAGCAGCTTCCAAGAGACCCAGTACTTC. It codes for CASSFQETQYF. Based on the CDR3 plus reference TRBV5-1 and TRBJ2-5, the full variable domain is KAGVTQTPRYLIKTRGQQVTLSCSPISGHRSVSWYQQTPGQGLQFLFEYFSETQRNKGNFPGRFSGRQFSNSRSEMNVSTLELGDSALYLCASSFQETQYFGPGTRLLVL.

The chain uses TRBV2 and TRBJ1-1, with 8 bases identical to TRBD1. The ends lost 5 bases at V and 1 base at J; junction bases unmatched: 15. The CDR3 consists of 18 residues. Germline CDR1 SNHLY, CDR2 FYNNEI. Here the CDR3 DNA reads TGTGCCAGCAGTCCTGGGGACAGGTCCAACCCCAGGAACACTGAAGCTTTCTTT. Amino acids: CASSPGDRSNPRNTEAFF.

This clone was found once. CDR3 in DNA: TGTGCCAGCAGCCCTTACGGGACAGGGGGATCTGGGGCCAACGTCCTGACTTTC. Translation: CASSPYGTGGSGANVLTF. The chain is built from TRBV7-2 and TRBJ2-6; TRBD1 matches at 11 bases. The CDR3 consists of 18 residues. Looked up from germline, CDR1 is SGHTA and CDR2 is FQGNSA. V lost 5 bases to trimming and J lost 1 base; unmatched junction nucleotides: 7.

In its sample, this clone was seen once. The rearrangement links TRBV4-3 to TRBJ1-1; tentatively, D is TRBD1 (5 bases). V was cut by 0 bases and J by 3 bases, with 8 bases left in between. Looked up from germline, CDR1 is LGHNA and CDR2 is YSLEER. This CDR3 is 14 amino acids long. Here the CDR3 reads CASSQEWGYTEAFF. For the CDR3, the DNA is TGCGCCAGCAGCCAAGAATGGGGGTACACTGAAGCTTTCTTT.

The chain employs TRBV7-8 and TRBJ1-6, with TRBD1 matching over 8 bases. After removal of 4 bases from V and 10 bases from J, the junction contained 3 bases not matched to a gene. Germline values: CDR1 SGHVS, CDR2 FQNEAQ. The CDR3 is made up of 13 amino acids. CDR3 loop: CASSSNRGSPLHF. CDR3 in DNA: TGTGCCAGCAGCTCCAACAGGGGGTCACCCCTCCACTTT.

The chain uses TRBV2 and TRBJ2-7; D gene ambiguous. Germline V gene data show CDR1 as SNHLY and CDR2 as FYNNEI. The CDR3 contains 14 residues. The ends were cut back, 7 bases at V and 6 bases at J, with 19 bases in the middle. The CDR3 DNA reads as TGTGCCAGCAATTTACAAGGTCAGCAAGCCGAGCAGTACTTC. This gives the protein CASNLQGQQAEQYF.

The V and J genes are TRBV7-2 and TRBJ2-3; TRBD2 agrees at 7 bases. Unmatched junction bases numbered 16, after V lost 0 bases and J lost 4 bases. Germline V gene lookup returns CDR1 SGHTA and CDR2 FQGNSA. CDR3 length: 19 amino acids. CDR3 sequence (DNA): TGTGCCAGCAGCTTAGCAAAGGGCTGGGGGGGGGTAGAGGCAGATACGCAGTATTTT. Translated, it gives CASSLAKGWGGVEADTQYF.

A remark on this clone: At the DNA level, this CDR3 is encoded by other sequences in the same sample as well. This sequence joins TRBV5-1 and TRBJ2-1; D remains unclear. The CDR3 spans 12 residues. The ends were cut back, 2 bases at V and 3 bases at J, with 3 bases in the middle. Germline V gene data show CDR1 as SGHRS and CDR2 as YFSETQ. This CDR3 is CASSFNYNEQFF. In DNA, the CDR3 is TGCGCCAGCAGCTTCAACTACAATGAGCAGTTCTTC.

V is TRBV6-1 and J is TRBJ2-5; no clear D. The V gene lost 2 bases and the J gene lost 4 bases, with 8 bases spanning the gap. The CDR3 runs to 13 residues. Per the germline V gene, CDR1 is MNHNS and CDR2 is SASEGT. The CDR3 loop reads CASSEPPGETQYF. CDR3 bases: TGTGCCAGCAGTGAACCCCCGGGAGAGACCCAGTACTTC.